This T cell receptor beta chain was sequenced in a study of blood T cells in healthy people across ages. General observations from the study: Strong correlation existed between TCR beta diversity and naive T cell percentage.

The V segment lost 3 bases and the J segment 2 bases; nucleotides outside the gene matches: 10. CDR3 length: 16 residues. Germline lookup yields CDR1 DFQATT and CDR2 SNEGSKA (reference sequence). To note about this clonotype: Its antigen is undetermined.

The authors ran a second PCR of 7 to 11 cycles using a sample-barcoded 5' primer and a J-beta primer mix. TCRdb recomputed calls from the 5' RACE reads with MiXCR, one row per CDR3 protein. The table shows around 400,000 distinct CDR3 sequences, with about 55% occurring only once. The sequencing sample was made of blood. This clonotype was obtained from a man aged 60 to 69 in good health. V is TRBV20-1 and J is TRBJ1-2; 9 nucleotides agree with TRBD1. The CDR3 loop is CSASLSGQGDNYGYTF. CDR3 DNA sequence: TGCAGTGCTAGTCTCTCGGGACAGGGAGACAACTATGGCTACACCTTC.